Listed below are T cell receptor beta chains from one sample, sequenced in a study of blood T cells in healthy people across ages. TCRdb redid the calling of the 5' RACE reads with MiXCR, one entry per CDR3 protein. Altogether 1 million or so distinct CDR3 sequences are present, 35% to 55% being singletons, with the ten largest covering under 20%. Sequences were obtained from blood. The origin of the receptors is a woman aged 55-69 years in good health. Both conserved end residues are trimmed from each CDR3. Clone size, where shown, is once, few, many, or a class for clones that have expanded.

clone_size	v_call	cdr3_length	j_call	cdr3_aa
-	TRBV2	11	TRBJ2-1	ASRGGPHNEQF
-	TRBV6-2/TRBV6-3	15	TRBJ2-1	ASSPHLAGGRFNEQF
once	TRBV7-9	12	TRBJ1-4	TSSLAGVIGKLF
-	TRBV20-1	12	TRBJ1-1	SALGGRVSTEAF
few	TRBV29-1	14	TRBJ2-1	SVDPFLREGNNEQF
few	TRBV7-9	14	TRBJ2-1	ASSLYRGLSYNEQF
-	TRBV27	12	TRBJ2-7	ASSFRSPGYEQY
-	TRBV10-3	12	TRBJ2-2	AISTQGETGELF
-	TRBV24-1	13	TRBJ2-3	ATSDPQRPRDTQY
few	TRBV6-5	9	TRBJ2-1	ASIGVGEQF
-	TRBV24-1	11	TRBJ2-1	ATEGSLNNEQF
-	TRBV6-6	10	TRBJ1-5	ASSIMGQPQH
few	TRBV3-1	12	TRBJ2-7	ASSKGAGVREQY
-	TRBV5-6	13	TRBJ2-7	ASLGPRNWGHEQY
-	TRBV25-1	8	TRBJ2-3	ATHLDTQY
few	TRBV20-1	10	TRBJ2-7	SVWEGLGEQY
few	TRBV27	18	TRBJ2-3	ASSLISASGRAGRTDTQY
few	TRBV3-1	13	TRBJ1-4	ASSLGLQPGGKLF
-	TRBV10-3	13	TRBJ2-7	AISERLAGEYEQY
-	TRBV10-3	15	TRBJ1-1	AISESRGSPGRTEAF
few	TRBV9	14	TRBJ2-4	ASSVDAGGPKNIQY
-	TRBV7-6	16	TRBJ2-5	ASTKRSGTSNHQETQY
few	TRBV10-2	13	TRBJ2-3	ASSQGLAITDTQY
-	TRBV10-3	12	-	ATRGDRGGSEQY
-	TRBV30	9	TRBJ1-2	ACRTGFDYT
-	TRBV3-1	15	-	ASSQVIGASRGETQY
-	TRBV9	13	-	ASSAEGQGRNEQY
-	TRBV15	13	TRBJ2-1	ATSLTGGVYNEQF
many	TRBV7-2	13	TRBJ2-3	ASSLGRLAGDTQY
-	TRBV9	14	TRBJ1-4	ASSDQPQGANEKLF
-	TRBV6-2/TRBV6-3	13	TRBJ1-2	ASSYTGTGENGYT
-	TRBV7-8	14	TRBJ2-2	ASSLGTSGYTGELF
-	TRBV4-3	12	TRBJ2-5	ASSQDSFQETQY
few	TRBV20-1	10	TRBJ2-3	SARETGLQQY
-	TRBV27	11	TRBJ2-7	ASSFNHVYEQY
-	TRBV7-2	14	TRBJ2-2	ASSSGTSRYTGELF
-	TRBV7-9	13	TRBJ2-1	ASSHRDRGSHEQF
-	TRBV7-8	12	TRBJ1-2	ASSSGPLHYGYT
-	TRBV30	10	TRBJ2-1	AWSESGNEQF
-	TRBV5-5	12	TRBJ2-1	ASSLRREWNEQF
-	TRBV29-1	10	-	SVLTSTYEQY
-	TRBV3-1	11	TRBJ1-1	ASSRQALSEAF
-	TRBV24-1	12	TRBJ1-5	ATSPGGGSQPQH
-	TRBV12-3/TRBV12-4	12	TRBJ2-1	ASRKGGPQNEQF
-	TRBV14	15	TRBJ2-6	ASSPRWGRAGANVLT